The text below deals with one T cell receptor (beta chain). Germline CDR1 GTSNPN, CDR2 SVGIG (reference sequence). The CDR3 length is 16 residues. Germline trimming cut 2 bases from V and 5 bases from J; bases unmatched to any gene: 14. This specimen comes from a study of cytomegalovirus exposure and HLA in healthy donors. PCR involved 60 Vbeta and 13 Jbeta primers. Here immunoSEQ multiplex PCR was the method, and the copy in TCRdb shows in-frame clones only, minus some. The table includes around 280,000 clones, over 85% detected once. The clonotype originates from a woman younger than 30 in good health and CMV-seronegative. The rearrangement joins TRBV30 to TRBJ1-2; 7 positions match TRBD1. The sequencing sample was made of PBMCs. The CDR3 loop reads CAWSPERRTGHYGYTF. CDR3 nucleotide sequence: TGTGCCTGGAGTCCAGAACGCAGGACAGGACATTATGGCTACACCTTC.